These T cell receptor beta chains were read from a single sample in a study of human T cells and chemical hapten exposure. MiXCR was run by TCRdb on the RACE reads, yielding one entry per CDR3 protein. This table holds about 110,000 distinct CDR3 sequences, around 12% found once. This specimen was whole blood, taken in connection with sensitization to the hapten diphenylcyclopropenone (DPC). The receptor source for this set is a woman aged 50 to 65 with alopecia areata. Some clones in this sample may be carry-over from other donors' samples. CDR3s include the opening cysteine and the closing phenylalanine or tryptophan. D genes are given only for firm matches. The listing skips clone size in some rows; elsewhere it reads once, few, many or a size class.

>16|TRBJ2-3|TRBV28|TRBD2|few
CASSLGLAGIGNTQYF
TGTGCCAGCAGTTTAGGGCTAGCGGGGATAGGGAATACGCAGTATTTT
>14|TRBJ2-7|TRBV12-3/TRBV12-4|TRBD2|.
CASSGSAGAYEQYF
TGTGCCAGCAGTGGGAGCGCGGGGGCCTACGAGCAGTACTTC
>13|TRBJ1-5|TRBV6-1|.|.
CASASSGNQPQHF
TGTGCCAGCGCCAGTAGTGGCAATCAGCCCCAGCATTTT
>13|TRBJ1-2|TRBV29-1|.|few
CSVEHGPSYGYTF
TGCAGCGTTGAACATGGGCCCTCCTATGGCTACACCTTC
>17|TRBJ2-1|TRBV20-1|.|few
CSAGVGGGTITYNEQFF
TGCAGTGCTGGGGTGGGCGGGGGCACTATTACTTACAATGAGCAGTTCTTC
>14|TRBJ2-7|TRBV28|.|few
CASSTITAVGEQYF
TGTGCCAGCAGCACCATTACCGCGGTGGGGGAGCAGTACTTC
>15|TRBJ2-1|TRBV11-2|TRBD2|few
CASSSSGGDYNEQFF
TGTGCCAGCAGTTCGAGCGGGGGGGACTACAATGAGCAGTTCTTC
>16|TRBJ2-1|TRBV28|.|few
CASSPRSQSPLNEQFF
TGTGCCAGCAGTCCCAGGTCCCAATCCCCGCTGAATGAGCAGTTCTTC
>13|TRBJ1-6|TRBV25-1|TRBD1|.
CASRGTAGSPLHF
TGTGCCAGCAGGGGGACAGCAGGTTCACCCCTCCACTTT
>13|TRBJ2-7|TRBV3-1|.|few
CASSQARRSEQYF
TGTGCCAGCAGCCAAGCTAGAAGGAGCGAGCAGTACTTC
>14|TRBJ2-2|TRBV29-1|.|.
CSVPSRVGTGELFF
TGCAGCGTCCCAAGCAGGGTCGGCACCGGGGAGCTGTTTTTT
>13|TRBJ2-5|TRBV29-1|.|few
CSVVNIVGETQYF
TGCAGCGTGGTGAACATCGTCGGGGAGACCCAGTACTTC
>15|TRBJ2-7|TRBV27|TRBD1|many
CASSLGGQGAYEQYF
TGTGCCAGCAGTTTAGGCGGACAGGGGGCCTACGAGCAGTACTTC
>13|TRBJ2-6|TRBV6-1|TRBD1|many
CASSEDRVRRETF
TGTGCCAGCAGCGAGGACAGGGTTCGTAGGGAAACTTTC
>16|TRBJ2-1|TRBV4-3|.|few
CASSPIGGLPYNEQFF
TGCGCCAGCAGCCCAATCGGTGGTCTACCGTACAATGAGCAGTTCTTC
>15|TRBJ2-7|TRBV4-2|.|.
CASSQDGGTVNEQYF
TGTGCCAGCAGCCAAGATGGGGGAACGGTCAACGAGCAGTACTTC
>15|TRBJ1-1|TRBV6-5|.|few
CASSYLTQGNTEAFF
TGTGCCAGCAGTTACCTAACTCAGGGGAACACTGAAGCTTTCTTT
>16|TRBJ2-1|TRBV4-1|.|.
CASSQAVLARANEQFF
TGCGCCAGCAGCCAAGCGGTATTGGCTAGGGCCAATGAGCAGTTCTTC
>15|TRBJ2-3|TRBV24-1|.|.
CATSDQDPKDDPQYF
TGTGCCACCAGTGATCAAGACCCGAAGGACGATCCGCAGTATTTT
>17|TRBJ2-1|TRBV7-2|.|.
CASSFLPGEKGYNEQFF
TGTGCCAGCAGCTTCCTCCCGGGAGAAAAGGGCTACAATGAGCAGTTCTTC
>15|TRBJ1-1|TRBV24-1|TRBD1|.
CATSDSRTGDTEAFF
TGTGCCACCAGTGACTCTAGGACAGGGGACACTGAAGCTTTCTTT
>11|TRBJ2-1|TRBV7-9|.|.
CASSPLVGYPF
TGTGCCAGCAGCCCGTTAGTAGGGTACCCTTTC
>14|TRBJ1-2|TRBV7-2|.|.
CASSSSIGGYGYTF
TGTGCCAGCAGCTCAAGCATAGGGGGCTATGGCTACACCTTC
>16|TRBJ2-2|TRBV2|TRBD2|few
CASRLGLAGNTGELFF
TGTGCCAGCAGACTCGGACTAGCGGGAAACACCGGGGAGCTGTTTTTT
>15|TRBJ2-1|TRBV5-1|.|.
CASSLQPNTYNEQFF
TGCGCCAGCAGCTTACAGCCCAACACCTACAATGAGCAGTTCTTC
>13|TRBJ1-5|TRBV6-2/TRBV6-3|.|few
CASSYSIFEPQHF
TGTGCCAGCAGTTACTCGATTTTCGAGCCCCAGCATTTT
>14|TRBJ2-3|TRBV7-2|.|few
CASTPSRHTDTQYF
TGTGCCAGCACCCCGAGCAGACACACAGATACGCAGTATTTT
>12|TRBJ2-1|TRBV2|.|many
CASIGPLGEQFF
TGTGCCAGCATAGGCCCCCTGGGTGAGCAGTTCTTC
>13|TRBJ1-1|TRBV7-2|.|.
CASSFGSNTEAFF
TGTGCCAGCAGCTTTGGATCTAACACTGAAGCTTTCTTT
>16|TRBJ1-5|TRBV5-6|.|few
CASSLAGGSRNQPQHF
TGTGCCAGCAGCTTGGCCGGTGGGTCCCGCAATCAGCCCCAGCATTTT
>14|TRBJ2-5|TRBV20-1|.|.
CSARVTGAMETQYF
TGCAGTGCTAGAGTAACGGGGGCAATGGAGACCCAGTACTTC
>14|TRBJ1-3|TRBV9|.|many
CASSVLGAGNTIYF
TGTGCCAGCAGCGTACTGGGCGCTGGAAACACCATATATTTT
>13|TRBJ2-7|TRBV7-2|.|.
CASSSQGGHEQYF
TGTGCCAGCAGCTCCCAGGGGGGCCACGAGCAGTACTTC
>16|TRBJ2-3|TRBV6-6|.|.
CASSYPSGPSTDTQYF
TGTGCCAGCAGTTACCCGAGTGGGCCCAGCACAGATACGCAGTATTTT
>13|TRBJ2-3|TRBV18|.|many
CASSPPDRGTQYF
TGTGCCAGCTCACCACCGGACAGAGGTACGCAGTATTTT
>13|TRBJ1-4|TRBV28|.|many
CAAHREGNEKLFF
TGTGCCGCACACAGGGAGGGTAATGAAAAACTGTTTTTT
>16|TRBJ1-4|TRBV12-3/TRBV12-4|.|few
CASTGGGSGPNEKLFF
TGTGCCAGCACCGGCGGAGGGAGCGGTCCTAATGAAAAACTGTTTTTT
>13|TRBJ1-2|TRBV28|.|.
CASTRTLAYGYTF
TGTGCCAGCACCCGGACCCTCGCGTATGGCTACACCTTC
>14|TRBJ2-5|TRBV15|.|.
CATSRGTGMETQYF
TGTGCCACCAGCAGAGGAACAGGGATGGAGACCCAGTACTTC
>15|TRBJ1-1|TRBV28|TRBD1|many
CASSPWTGQNTEAFF
TGTGCCAGCAGCCCCTGGACAGGGCAGAACACTGAAGCTTTCTTT
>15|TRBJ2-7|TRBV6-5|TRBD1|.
CASSSAGTGSYEQYF
TGTGCCAGCAGTTCCGCCGGGACAGGTTCCTACGAGCAGTACTTC
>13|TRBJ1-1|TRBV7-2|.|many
CASSPRLTTEAFF
TGTGCCAGCAGCCCCCGACTCACCACTGAAGCTTTCTTT
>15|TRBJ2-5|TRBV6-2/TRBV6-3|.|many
CASSYSTTSPETQYF
TGTGCCAGCAGTTACTCGACTACTAGCCCGGAGACCCAGTACTTC
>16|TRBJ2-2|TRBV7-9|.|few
CASSPRGHLNTGELFF
TGTGCCAGCAGCCCCAGAGGGCATCTCAACACCGGGGAGCTGTTTTTT
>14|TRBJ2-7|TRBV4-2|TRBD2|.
CASSRTSGEYEQYF
TGTGCCAGCAGCCGGACTAGCGGGGAATACGAGCAGTACTTC
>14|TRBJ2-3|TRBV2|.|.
CASSQGGGTDTQYF
TGTGCCAGCAGCCAAGGTGGGGGCACAGATACGCAGTATTTT
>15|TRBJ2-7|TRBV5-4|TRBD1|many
CASSPRGGTNYEQYF
TGTGCCAGCAGCCCCCGAGGGGGCACAAACTACGAGCAGTACTTC
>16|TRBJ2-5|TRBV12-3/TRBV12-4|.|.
CASSFSVDSFQETQYF
TGTGCCAGCAGTTTCTCTGTTGACAGTTTCCAAGAGACCCAGTACTTC
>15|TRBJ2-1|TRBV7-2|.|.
CASSPGGASANEQFF
TGTGCCAGCAGCCCGGGGGGCGCGTCTGCCAATGAGCAGTTCTTC
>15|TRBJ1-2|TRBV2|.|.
CASSEARDLTYGYTF
TGTGCCAGCAGTGAAGCGAGGGACCTCACCTATGGCTACACCTTC
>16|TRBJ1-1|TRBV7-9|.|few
CASSLEAGASSTEAFF
TGTGCCAGCAGCTTAGAGGCTGGGGCGTCGTCCACTGAAGCTTTCTTT